Below, 24 T cell receptor beta chains from the same sample are listed, as sequenced in a study of cytomegalovirus exposure and HLA in healthy donors (TCRdb year 2017). The library was generated by the immunoSEQ multiplex PCR assay. A mixture of 60 forward primers for TCR Vbeta segments and 13 reverse primers for TCR Jbeta segments was used in the multiplex PCR. TCRdb retrieved this table from immuneACCESS and kept in-frame rearrangements only. Not all clones are present; in checked studies, unresolved V genes account for under half, and no reason is known for the remainder. The sample has over 100,000 clones on record, about 78% of them singletons. The biggest ten clones account for 1.5% of the sample. The material sequenced was PBMCs. The receptors here all came from a female donor in good health and CMV-seronegative.

In nucleotides, the CDR3 is TGTGCCAGCAGTGAAGTTGGAGGGGAGCCCCAAGAGACCCAGTACTTC. Translated, it gives CASSEVGGEPQETQYF. The chain carries TRBV6-1 and TRBJ2-5; possibly TRBD2 for D (6 bases). V was trimmed by 1 base and J by 1 base, leaving 13 bases between them. Germline lookup yields CDR1 MNHNS and CDR2 SASEGT. This CDR3 region has 16 residues.

This sequence joins TRBV27 and TRBJ1-1; D is uncertain. V lost 0 bases, J lost 5 bases, and 10 bases lay in between. This CDR3 comprises 14 residues. Germline V gives CDR1 MNHEY, CDR2 SMNVEV (reference sequence). As DNA, the CDR3 is TGTGCCAGCAGTTTATCGCGGCACAATACTGAAGCTTTCTTT. Protein: CASSLSRHNTEAFF.

CDR3 region: CASSQDPRQGALASGTDTQYF. DNA for the CDR3: TGTGCCAGCAGCCAAGATCCCCGACAGGGGGCGTTGGCCTCGGGCACAGATACGCAGTATTTT. V gene TRBV4-2 combines with J gene TRBJ2-3; TRBD1 matches at 10 bases. V shed 0 bases, J shed 1 base, and the junction held 16 bases outside the gene matches. The CDR3 sequence is 21 residues long. From germline, CDR1 is LGHNA and CDR2 YNFKEQ.

The chain couples TRBV28 to TRBJ1-5; TRBD1 is a possible D gene (6 bases). Trimming removed 4 bases from V and 3 bases from J, with 13 bases in between. The CDR3 sequence is 15 residues long. Germline-derived CDR1 and CDR2 are MDHEN and SYDVKM. Here the CDR3 reads CASSYGQPYNQPQHF. Written as DNA, the CDR3 is TGTGCCAGCAGTTATGGACAGCCCTACAATCAGCCCCAGCATTTT.

The chain joins TRBV7-2 to TRBJ2-5; D is perhaps TRBD1 (6 bases). From germline, CDR1 is SGHTA and CDR2 FQGNSA. The CDR3 sequence is 14 residues long. The V end lost 3 bases, the J end lost 5 bases, and 13 bases lay between the germline ends. For the CDR3, the DNA is TGTGCCAGCAGCTTTCTGACAGGCGGCGAGACCCAGTACTTC. Amino acid sequence: CASSFLTGGETQYF.

This clone occurred once. The V call is TRBV27, the J call TRBJ2-7, with a possible D match to TRBD1 (5 bases). V was clipped by 5 bases and J by 2 bases, with 13 bases between them. In germline, CDR1 is MNHEY, CDR2 SMNVEV (reference sequence). This CDR3 is built from 14 residues. The CDR3 DNA reads as TGTGCCAGCAGTCCGAACAGGACACCCTACGAGCAGTACTTC. Protein: CASSPNRTPYEQYF.

J is TRBJ1-1 and V is TRBV5-1; 8 nucleotides agree with TRBD1. V shed 1 base, J shed 5 bases, and the junction held 4 bases outside the gene matches. The CDR3 is 14 amino acids. Germline lookup yields CDR1 SGHRS and CDR2 YFSETQ. For the CDR3, the DNA is TGCGCCAGCAGCTTGTCCAGGGGGCGAACTGAAGCTTTCTTT. It is translated as CASSLSRGRTEAFF.

The genes are TRBV5-1 and TRBJ2-5; D not resolved. The CDR3 runs to 14 residues. Germline V CDR1 and CDR2: SGHRS, YFSETQ. The V gene lost 0 bases and the J gene lost 1 base, with 7 bases spanning the gap. The CDR3 DNA reads as TGCGCCAGCAGCTTGGCAGGCCTCCAAGAGACCCAGTACTTC. Protein: CASSLAGLQETQYF.

The V gene is TRBV28, the J gene TRBJ1-2; D not resolved. V was trimmed by 8 bases and J by 8 bases, leaving 12 bases between them. From germline, CDR1 is MDHEN and CDR2 SYDVKM. The CDR3 has 11 residues. CDR3 DNA sequence: TGTGCCAGCGGAAGAGCGGGCGGCTACACCTTC. The encoded protein is CASGRAGGYTF.

This chain uses TRBV5-1 with TRBJ1-2; the match to TRBD1 covers 7 bases. The CDR3 length is 15 residues. The ends lost 0 bases at V and 4 bases at J; junction bases unmatched: 6. From germline, CDR1 is SGHRS and CDR2 YFSETQ. For the CDR3, the DNA is TGCGCCAGCAGCTTGGGACAGGGAAGCGGCTATGGCTACACCTTC. It specifies CASSLGQGSGYGYTF.

This chain joins TRBV2 and TRBJ2-1, with 13 bases aligning to TRBD2. Unmatched junction bases numbered 4, after V lost 5 bases and J lost 9 bases. Germline CDR1 reads SNHLY; CDR2 reads FYNNEI. The CDR3 contains 14 residues. For the CDR3, the DNA is TGTGCCAGCAGTAGGACTAGCGGGAGAACTGAGCAGTTCTTC. Translating gives CASSRTSGRTEQFF.

CDR3 region: CASSAAGGYGYTF. The CDR3, as DNA: TGCGCCAGCAGTGCGGCAGGGGGCTATGGCTACACCTTC. The J gene is TRBJ1-2, the V gene TRBV10-1, with TRBD1 matching over 7 bases. The germline V gene has CDR1 WNHNN and CDR2 SYGVQD (reference sequence). J gave up 4 bases and V 4 bases, and 3 bases lay outside the gene matches. This CDR3 contains 13 residues.

The chain employs TRBV28 and TRBJ2-1, with a tentative D call TRBD1 (6 bases). This CDR3 is 13 amino acids long. Per germline, CDR1 MDHEN and CDR2 SYDVKM. V lost 5 bases and J lost 7, with 12 bases in between. The CDR3 DNA reads as TGTGCCAGCAGTCAACACAGGGTTAATGAGCAGTTCTTC. Translation gives CASSQHRVNEQFF.

The chain recombines TRBV30 with TRBJ2-1; 9 bases map to TRBD2. V dropped 4 bases and J dropped 5; count of bases not matched to a gene: 9. The germline CDR1 and CDR2 sequences are GTSNPN and SVGIG (reference sequence). This CDR3 region has 15 residues. CDR3 sequence reads: CAWILPSGIHNEQFF. DNA of the CDR3: TGTGCCTGGATCTTACCTAGCGGGATTCACAATGAGCAGTTCTTC. Filled out from reference TRBV30 and TRBJ2-1, the complete variable domain reads SQTIHQWPATLVQPVGSPLSLECTVEGTSNPNLYWYRQAAGRGLQLLFYSVGIGQISSEVPQNLSASRPQDRQFILSSKKLLLSDSGFYLCAWILPSGIHNEQFFGPGTRLTVL.

Turning to this clone: A junction boundary mismatches the germline segment, possibly from a read error. The genes are TRBV7-9 and TRBJ1-1; D unclear. Germline assignment: CDR1 SEHNR and CDR2 FQNEAQ (reference sequence). The CDR3 consists of 11 residues. The CDR3 region has the DNA TGTTCCAGCAGCTTTCGAGATGAAGCTTTCTTT. Translation gives CSSSFRDEAFF.

This clone was detected only a few times. The chain combines TRBV7-2 with TRBJ2-2; TRBD1 aligns across 7 bases. The trim removed 1 base at V and 4 bases at J, leaving 3 bases unmatched. The CDR3 covers 15 residues. Germline CDR1 SGHTA, CDR2 FQGNSA. CDR3 region: CASSLVGTVTGELFF. The CDR3 DNA reads as TGTGCCAGCAGCTTAGTCGGGACAGTCACCGGGGAGCTGTTTTTT.

This clone was recorded once. The V and J genes are TRBV4-2 and TRBJ1-3; TRBD1 aligns across 7 bases. J was trimmed by 1 base and V by 4 bases; bases with no gene match: 4. Germline V gene data show CDR1 as LGHNA and CDR2 as YNFKEQ. This CDR3 region has 15 residues. The CDR3 DNA is TGTGCCAGCAGCCCCGAGGGGGCGTCTGGAAACACCATATATTTT. It codes for CASSPEGASGNTIYF.

The genes are TRBV21-1 and TRBJ1-5; TRBD1, as called in the table, went unchecked against the DNA. TRBV21-1 is a listed pseudogene. CDR3 length equals 19 residues. CDR3 sequence: CASSKERGQGAGSNQPQHF. The CDR3 nucleotides read TGTGCCAGCAGCAAAGAAAGAGGTCAGGGGGCTGGAAGCAATCAGCCCCAGCATTTT.

The rearrangement uses TRBV2 and TRBJ2-7; 9 nucleotides agree with TRBD2. Trimming cost V 5 bases and J 5 bases; bases outside gene matches: 10. The CDR3 runs 15 residues. Germline V gives CDR1 SNHLY, CDR2 FYNNEI. Written as DNA, the CDR3 is TGTGCCAGCAGTCCCACTAGCGGGCGCGGCCACGAGCAGTACTTC. It yields the protein CASSPTSGRGHEQYF.

This clone was recorded a few times. V usage is TRBV6-5 and J usage is TRBJ1-6, with a tentative D call TRBD1 (5 bases). CDR1 and CDR2 from the germline V gene are MNHEY and SVGAGI. This CDR3 contains 15 residues. The V gene lost 0 bases and the J gene lost 9 bases, with 12 bases spanning the gap. The CDR3 DNA follows: TGTGCCAGCAGTTACTCAGCAGGCGGGGGTTCACCCCTCCACTTT. Protein sequence: CASSYSAGGGSPLHF.

The V and J genes are TRBV19 and TRBJ2-7; D is ambiguous. CDR3 length: 14 residues. CDR1 LNHDA and CDR2 SQIVND come from the germline V gene (reference sequence). Trimming left V 3 bases short and J 2 bases short, with 11 bases between. The CDR3 DNA reads TGTGCCAGTAGTATTGACCAGGCCCCCTACGAGCAGTACTTC. It specifies CASSIDQAPYEQYF.

The chain joins TRBV5-1 to TRBJ2-7, with D unclear. Germline loops: CDR1 SGHRS, CDR2 YFSETQ. This CDR3 is 13 amino acids long. V shed 2 bases and J shed 3 bases, with 9 bases lying between them. This CDR3 reads CASSLAQNYEQYF. CDR3 sequence (DNA): TGCGCCAGCAGCTTAGCACAGAACTACGAGCAGTACTTC.

The rearrangement links TRBV4-2 to TRBJ1-5; TRBD1 matches 8 bases. CDR1 is LGHNA and CDR2 is YNFKEQ in the germline V gene. This CDR3 has 18 amino acids. V gave up 0 bases and J gave up 4 bases; unmatched junction bases: 11. The CDR3 DNA reads TGTGCCAGCAGCCAAGACGCTGGATTGGACAGGGCGAATCAGCCCCAGCATTTT. Its translation is CASSQDAGLDRANQPQHF.

This clone has a handful of counts. The CDR3 region is CASDLDSYSNQPQHF. CDR3 in DNA: TGTGCCAGTGATTTGGACAGTTATAGCAATCAGCCCCAGCATTTT. This sequence joins TRBV2 and TRBJ1-5; a possible D gene is TRBD1 (6 bases). CDR1 is SNHLY, CDR2 FYNNEI, per germline. Trimming shortened V by 9 bases and J by 0 bases, and 15 bases separated the two germline ends. The CDR3 sequence is 15 residues long.